The sequence of this T cell receptor (beta chain) was determined in a study of T cell responses to AZD1222 COVID-19 vaccine (dated by TCRdb to the early 2020s). The study in broad terms: Because spike-specific TCR depth and breadth did not differ between the two schedules, AZD1222 recipients who got a second dose at roughly 4 weeks were pooled with those who got a second dose at roughly 12 weeks. A total of over 230 trial participants underwent TCR sequencing, of whom some 210 received two doses of AZD1222 and about 25 received two doses of the MenACWY control vaccine. Trial participants were enrolled into age subgroups of 18-55, 56-69 and 70-plus years, which contained approximately 150, 28 and 58 TCR-sequenced participants, respectively.

The CDR3 regions of human TCRbeta chains were analyzed by immunosequencing. The paper's processing steps were these. TCRs in the repertoires were matched against a reference library of SARS-CoV-2-specific TCRs that had been generated with the MIRA antigen-specificity platform. Breadth was defined as the fraction of unique TCRs that were SARS-CoV-2-associated. Depth was defined as the fraction of total T cells that were SARS-CoV-2-associated. Each spike-specific TCR was assigned to its reactive spike region and to a CD4 or CD8 class using the MIRA data. Log10-transformed breadth and depth values were compared by one-way ANOVA with Sidak's multiple comparisons tests. TCRdb limited this immuneACCESS table to in-frame rearrangements with V and J called. A share of clones is missing; checked studies link under half to unresolved V genes, and the rest is unexplained. D and trimming were read from the DNA, whereas the V and J calls and clone size are those reported in that table. Across this sample there are roughly 110,000 clones, with under 95% seen only once. 20% to 25% of the sample comes from the top ten.

Regarding this clone: What antigen it recognizes has not been identified. Within one base of it there is no much larger clone, and no base qualities were kept.

The time point label of this sample denotes: baseline before first vaccination. Samples from vaccinated people were obtained from the UK trials COV001 and COV002, which included a single-blind randomized controlled phase 2/3 trial of AZD1222 (ChAdOx1 nCoV-19) in healthy adults. For TCRbeta chain sequencing, PBMC samples were collected from trial participants at day 0 and at day 28 after the second dose. The full study reports these points: The 56-69-year group was small, and its depth increase did not reach significance, likely because of low power. Conclusions about previously exposed vaccinees are limited because only six or seven AZD1222 recipients were SARS-CoV-2 seropositive at baseline. Because no day 14 peak-response samples were available, the repertoires could be characterized only after the peak T cell response. Nearly half of unique spike-specific TCRs reportedly recognized epitopes outside regions mutated in the B.1.351 and B.1.1.7 variants. Participants were mostly white British, with more females than males. The authors suggested clonal diversity may have been underestimated. Vaccine-associated CD4 TCRs spanned the whole spike protein, with dominant responses in regions 160-218 and 743-854. After two AZD1222 doses, spike-specific TCR breadth and depth were significantly higher than at day 0 and than in MenACWY recipients.

Via the germline V gene, CDR1 is SGHDT and CDR2 YYEEEE. The CDR3 has 11 amino acids, counting the end cysteine and phenylalanine. Of all the DNA, just the CDR3 is kept, 33 bases in frame from base 1. V lost 3 bases and J lost 3 bases; the stretch between them is 4 bases long. The material was peripheral blood, obtained on day 0 of AZD1222 vaccination. The rearrangement joined TRBV5-6 to TRBJ2-7; the D gene cannot be resolved reliably. This TCR was recovered from an adult in good health. The DNA reads TGTGCCAGCAGCTCAAGCTACGAGCAGTACTTC. It codes for CASSSSYEQYF. The full variable domain, completed from the reference TRBV5-6 and TRBJ2-7 proteins outside the CDR3, reads DAGVTQSPTHLIKTRGQQVTLRCSPKSGHDTVSWYQQALGQGPQFIFQYYEEEERQRGNFPDRFSGHQFPNYSSELNVNALLLGDSALYLCASSSSYEQYFGPGTRLTVT.